A selection of T cell receptor beta chains follows, all from one sample in a study of T-cell memory formation after mild COVID-19. TCRdb reanalysed the 5' RACE reads using MiXCR and keeps one entry per CDR3 protein. The data contain some 280,000 distinct CDR3 sequences, roughly 17% of them singletons. The specimen sequenced was PBMCs or a T cell subset sorted from them (not recorded which). The receptors originated from a man aged 18 to 29 who had mild COVID-19 (a few samples of this study predate the infection). Cell type and time point are not known. Each CDR3 is given with its conserved first and last residue. The D gene is left open where the match is weak. Clone size is not always given. Where it is, it says once, few, many or a class for expanded clones.

j_call v_call d_call clone_size cdr3_aa cdr3_nt
TRBJ2-2 TRBV9 . once CASKRTGQTGELFF TGTGCCAGCAAAAGGACCGGGCAAACCGGGGAGCTGTTTTTT
TRBJ2-1 TRBV9 . few CASSVANRNEQFF TGTGCCAGCAGCGTAGCCAACCGGAATGAGCAGTTCTTC
TRBJ2-3 TRBV7-2 . . CASSLAPLEADTQYF TGTGCCAGCAGCTTGGCCCCACTAGAGGCGGATACGCAGTATTTT
TRBJ2-7 TRBV15 . . CATSPRTVSSYEQYF TGTGCCACCAGCCCCCGGACGGTAAGCTCCTACGAGCAGTACTTC
TRBJ2-3 TRBV11-2 . . CASSLGDPLLDTQYF TGTGCCAGCAGCTTAGGAGACCCGCTTTTGGATACGCAGTATTTT
TRBJ1-6 TRBV25-1 . . CASSEGTYNSPLHF TGTGCCAGCAGTGAGGGGACTTATAATTCACCCCTCCACTTT
TRBJ2-5 TRBV4-3 TRBD2 . CASSQSGDQETQYF TGCGCCAGCAGTCAGAGCGGGGATCAAGAGACCCAGTACTTC
TRBJ2-3 TRBV5-1 TRBD2 many CASSGGGDTDTQYF TGCGCCAGCAGCGGCGGGGGGGACACAGATACGCAGTATTTT
TRBJ2-3 TRBV4-1 . many CASSQFGGLVDTQYF TGCGCCAGCAGCCAATTCGGGGGGCTGGTAGATACGCAGTATTTT
TRBJ2-1 TRBV7-9 TRBD1 many CASSPTPQGARNEQFF TGTGCCAGCAGTCCTACCCCCCAGGGGGCGAGGAATGAGCAGTTCTTC
TRBJ1-1 TRBV5-1 . . CASSGEGTEAFF TGCGCCAGCAGCGGCGAGGGCACTGAAGCTTTCTTT
TRBJ1-2 TRBV5-1 . few CASSSPDGLKYGYTF TGCGCCAGCAGCTCACCGGACGGGTTAAAGTATGGCTACACCTTC
TRBJ1-5 TRBV12-3/TRBV12-4 . few CASSPDPRPQHF TGTGCCAGCAGTCCAGACCCCCGGCCCCAGCATTTT
TRBJ2-3 TRBV24-1 . few CATSGTTDTQYF TGTGCCACCAGTGGGACGACAGATACGCAGTATTTT
TRBJ1-6 TRBV7-2 TRBD1 few CASSLGGGGGSPLHF TGTGCCAGCAGCTTAGGAGGAGGGGGCGGTTCACCCCTCCACTTT
TRBJ1-2 TRBV9 . few CASSEGGSNYGYTF TGTGCCAGCAGCGAAGGGGGGAGTAACTATGGCTACACCTTC
TRBJ1-2 TRBV9 . . CASSVNRDMDYGYTF TGTGCCAGCAGCGTGAACAGGGACATGGACTATGGCTACACCTTC
TRBJ2-2 TRBV6-6 TRBD2 . CASSGIAGGTGELFF TGTGCCAGCAGTGGGATAGCGGGCGGAACCGGGGAGCTGTTTTTT
TRBJ2-1 TRBV6-5 TRBD2 few CASGGGRWRGGNEQFF TGTGCCAGCGGTGGGGGGAGATGGCGGGGGGGTAATGAGCAGTTCTTC
TRBJ1-2 TRBV2 TRBD1 . CASSGDRGGVGYTF TGTGCCAGCAGTGGGGACAGGGGTGGCGTTGGCTACACCTTC
TRBJ2-7 TRBV2 . . CASHSYYEQYF TGTGCCAGCCACAGTTACTACGAGCAGTACTTC
TRBJ2-2 TRBV18 . many CASSTRTANTGELFF TGTGCCAGCTCAACCCGGACAGCGAACACCGGGGAGCTGTTTTTT
TRBJ2-3 TRBV20-1 . . CSASIGTSDTQYF TGCAGTGCTAGTATTGGAACTTCAGATACGCAGTATTTT
TRBJ2-1 TRBV7-6 . . CASSLTPFNEQFF TGTGCCAGCAGCTTGACTCCGTTTAATGAGCAGTTCTTC
TRBJ2-7 TRBV20-1 TRBD1 many CSARRDRAFEQYF TGCAGTGCTAGACGGGACAGGGCTTTCGAGCAGTACTTC
TRBJ2-3 TRBV18 TRBD2 . CASSPPTSGGAGDTQYF TGTGCCAGCTCACCACCGACTAGCGGGGGGGCAGGAGATACGCAGTATTTT
TRBJ2-3 TRBV6-6 TRBD2 many CASRKGLAGDTDTQYF TGTGCCAGCAGAAAGGGACTAGCGGGCGATACAGATACGCAGTATTTT
TRBJ1-1 TRBV18 . . CASSPPRGIMNTEAFF TGTGCCAGCTCACCACCGCGGGGCATCATGAACACTGAAGCTTTCTTT
TRBJ2-2 TRBV6-5 . . CASRGDWTGNGELFF TGTGCCAGCAGGGGGGACTGGACTGGGAACGGGGAGCTGTTTTTT
TRBJ2-5 TRBV2 . few CASTLYQETQYF TGTGCCAGCACATTGTACCAAGAGACCCAGTACTTC
TRBJ1-5 TRBV20-1 . once CSARDGQNQPQHF TGCAGTGCTCGGGACGGACAGAATCAGCCCCAGCATTTT
TRBJ2-5 TRBV7-6 . many CASKGRPLGTQYF TGTGCCAGCAAAGGCCGCCCACTAGGGACCCAGTACTTC
TRBJ2-2 TRBV7-2 . . CASRPGTPNTGELFF TGTGCCAGCAGACCCGGGACGCCTAACACCGGGGAGCTGTTTTTT
TRBJ2-7 TRBV3-1 . few CASSRIYEQYF TGTGCCAGCAGCCGCATCTACGAGCAGTACTTC
TRBJ1-1 TRBV5-8 TRBD1 . CASSSGQGWAEAFF TGTGCCAGCAGCTCCGGACAGGGCTGGGCTGAAGCTTTCTTT
TRBJ2-1 TRBV10-3 . . CAIRQAGNNEQFF TGTGCCATCCGACAGGCGGGAAACAATGAGCAGTTCTTC
TRBJ1-1 TRBV29-1 . . CSVEEGGNEAFF TGCAGCGTTGAAGAAGGAGGTAATGAAGCTTTCTTT